This entry concerns a single T cell receptor beta chain. CDR3 size: 16 residues. V lost 5 bases and J 2 bases, leaving 16 bases between the germline ends. Germline CDR1 and CDR2: SGHTA and FQGNSA. The data are from a study of beta chain features in type 1 diabetes. The isolated RNA, all of it, was reverse transcribed, so expressed TCRB transcripts were what got sequenced. Clones were read by immunoSEQ multiplex PCR, and TCRdb kept only the in-frame ones, dropping some. The table shows some 25,000 clones, with nearly 70% occurring only once. Without exception, sorted populations had purity beyond 95%. This receptor was taken from a woman between 35 and 50 years old in good health. V is TRBV7-2 and J is TRBJ2-1; perhaps TRBD1 as D (7 bases). The specimen sequenced was Tregs from blood. CDR3 coding DNA: TGTGCCAGCAGCAATGGGCGGGGACAGACCTACAATGAGCAGTTCTTC. Translation: CASSNGRGQTYNEQFF.